The rows below give T cell receptor beta chains drawn from one sample of a study of blood T cell repertoires in COVID-19. Using immunoSEQ multiplex PCR, the repertoire was profiled, and TCRdb retains in-frame clones only, with some absent. The data contain 75,000 to 95,000 clones, roughly 89% of them singletons. The sequenced sample was peripheral blood. These receptors all come from a man aged 50-60 years with active COVID-19. The CDR3 runs from the conserved cysteine through the conserved F or W. A D gene is named only where the DNA matches it firmly.

D gene: NA; V gene: TRBV2; J gene: TRBJ2-3; CDR3 protein: CASNRAAGTDTQYF; CDR3 DNA: TGTGCCAGCAACAGGGCGGCGGGCACAGATACGCAGTATTTT
D gene: NA; V gene: TRBV28; J gene: TRBJ1-2; CDR3 protein: CASSLGTTNYGYTF; CDR3 DNA: TGTGCCAGCAGTCTGGGCACGACCAACTATGGCTACACCTTC
D gene: NA; V gene: TRBV11-3; J gene: TRBJ1-2; CDR3 protein: CASSFGLVPAKEGYTF; CDR3 DNA: TGTGCCAGCAGCTTCGGACTAGTGCCCGCAAAGGAGGGCTACACCTTC
D gene: NA; V gene: TRBV28; J gene: TRBJ1-2; CDR3 protein: CASSRDRGYGYTF; CDR3 DNA: TGTGCCAGCAGCCGCGACAGAGGCTATGGCTACACCTTC
D gene: TRBD2; V gene: TRBV3-1/TRBV3-2; J gene: TRBJ2-7; CDR3 protein: CASSQDPGGAYEQYF; CDR3 DNA: TGTGCCAGCAGCCAAGACCCCGGGGGGGCCTACGAGCAGTACTTC
D gene: NA; V gene: TRBV27; J gene: TRBJ2-7; CDR3 protein: CASSFGQGGEQYF; CDR3 DNA: TGTGCCAGCAGTTTTGGTCAGGGGGGCGAGCAGTACTTC
D gene: NA; V gene: TRBV6-5; J gene: TRBJ1-5; CDR3 protein: CASSRMSGDQPQHF; CDR3 DNA: TGTGCCAGCAGCAGGATGTCCGGGGATCAGCCCCAGCATTTT
D gene: TRBD1; V gene: TRBV6-4; J gene: TRBJ2-1; CDR3 protein: CASSLSGTGEWNEQFF; CDR3 DNA: TGTGCCAGCAGTTTATCCGGGACAGGGGAGTGGAATGAGCAGTTCTTC
D gene: NA; V gene: TRBV7-8; J gene: TRBJ2-2; CDR3 protein: CASSLLSSLGTRNTGELFF; CDR3 DNA: TGTGCCAGCAGCTTACTCTCTTCTCTAGGGACAAGGAACACCGGGGAGCTGTTTTTT
D gene: NA; V gene: TRBV11-3; J gene: TRBJ1-3; CDR3 protein: CASSSGQTGNTIYF; CDR3 DNA: TGTGCCAGCAGCTCCGGACAGACTGGAAACACCATATATTTT
D gene: NA; V gene: TRBV11-2; J gene: TRBJ2-3; CDR3 protein: CASSSTPGNTQYF; CDR3 DNA: TGTGCCAGCAGCTCCACCCCGGGTAATACGCAGTATTTT
D gene: NA; V gene: TRBV5-1; J gene: TRBJ2-2; CDR3 protein: CASSLRTDDTGELFF; CDR3 DNA: TGCGCCAGCAGCTTAAGGACTGACGACACCGGGGAGCTGTTTTTT
D gene: NA; V gene: TRBV11-3; J gene: TRBJ2-5; CDR3 protein: CASSFGSGVETQYF; CDR3 DNA: TGTGCCAGCAGCTTTGGGTCGGGGGTTGAGACCCAGTACTTC
D gene: TRBD1; V gene: TRBV7-8; J gene: TRBJ1-4; CDR3 protein: CASSLEGTGREKLFF; CDR3 DNA: TGTGCCAGCAGCTTAGAAGGGACAGGGCGAGAAAAACTGTTTTTT
D gene: NA; V gene: TRBV5-6; J gene: TRBJ2-1; CDR3 protein: CASSLGTRGNYNEQFF; CDR3 DNA: TGTGCCAGCAGCTTGGGGACTCGCGGGAACTACAATGAGCAGTTCTTC
D gene: TRBD1; V gene: TRBV19; J gene: TRBJ2-1; CDR3 protein: CASSMGARGLGQFF; CDR3 DNA: TGTGCCAGTAGTATGGGGGCCAGGGGGCTGGGGCAGTTCTTC
D gene: TRBD1; V gene: TRBV28; J gene: TRBJ2-7; CDR3 protein: CASSFRDRFYEQYF; CDR3 DNA: TGTGCCAGCAGTTTCCGGGACAGGTTTTACGAGCAGTACTTC
D gene: TRBD1; V gene: TRBV5-8; J gene: TRBJ1-6; CDR3 protein: CASSHLTGSSYNSPLHF; CDR3 DNA: TGTGCCAGCAGCCATCTGACAGGGAGCTCCTATAATTCACCCCTCCACTTT
D gene: NA; V gene: TRBV19; J gene: TRBJ2-3; CDR3 protein: CASSIDVDRRTDTQYF; CDR3 DNA: TGTGCCAGTAGTATAGATGTGGACCGGAGGACAGATACGCAGTATTTT
D gene: TRBD2; V gene: TRBV5-1; J gene: TRBJ2-3; CDR3 protein: CASSLGSGGSDTQYF; CDR3 DNA: TGCGCCAGCAGCTTGGGTAGCGGGGGCTCAGATACGCAGTATTTT
D gene: NA; V gene: TRBV11-3; J gene: TRBJ2-5; CDR3 protein: CASSLVGGETQYF; CDR3 DNA: TGTGCCAGCAGCTTGGTAGGGGGAGAGACCCAGTACTTC
D gene: TRBD2; V gene: TRBV6-2/TRBV6-3; J gene: TRBJ2-3; CDR3 protein: CASSLAGRQYF; CDR3 DNA: TGTGCCAGCAGTTTAGCGGGGCGGCAGTATTTT